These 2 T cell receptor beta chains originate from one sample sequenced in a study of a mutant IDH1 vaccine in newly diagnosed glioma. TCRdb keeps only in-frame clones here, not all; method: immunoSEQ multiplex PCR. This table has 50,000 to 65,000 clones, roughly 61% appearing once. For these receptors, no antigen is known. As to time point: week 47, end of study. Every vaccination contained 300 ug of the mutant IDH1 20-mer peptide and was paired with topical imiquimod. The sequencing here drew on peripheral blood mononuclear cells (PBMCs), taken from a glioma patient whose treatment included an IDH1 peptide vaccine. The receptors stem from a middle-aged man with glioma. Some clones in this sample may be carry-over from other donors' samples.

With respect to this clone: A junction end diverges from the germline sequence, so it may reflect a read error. This CDR3 is CASSEGAWTTTNEKLFF. DNA of the CDR3: TGTGCCAGCAGCGAAGGGGCCTGGACTACAACTAATGAAAAACTGTTTTTT. This chain links TRBV2 with TRBJ1-4, with a weak D call TRBD1 (5 bases). The CDR3 is made up of 17 amino acids. Germline CDR1 reads SNHLY; CDR2 reads FYNNEI.

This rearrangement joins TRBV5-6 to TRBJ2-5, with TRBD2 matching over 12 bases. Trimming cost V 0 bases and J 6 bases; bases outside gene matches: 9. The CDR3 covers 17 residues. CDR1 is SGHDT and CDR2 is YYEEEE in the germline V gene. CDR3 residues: CASSLGSSGGASKTQYF. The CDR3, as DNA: TGTGCCAGCAGCTTGGGTTCTAGCGGGGGGGCCTCGAAGACCCAGTACTTC.